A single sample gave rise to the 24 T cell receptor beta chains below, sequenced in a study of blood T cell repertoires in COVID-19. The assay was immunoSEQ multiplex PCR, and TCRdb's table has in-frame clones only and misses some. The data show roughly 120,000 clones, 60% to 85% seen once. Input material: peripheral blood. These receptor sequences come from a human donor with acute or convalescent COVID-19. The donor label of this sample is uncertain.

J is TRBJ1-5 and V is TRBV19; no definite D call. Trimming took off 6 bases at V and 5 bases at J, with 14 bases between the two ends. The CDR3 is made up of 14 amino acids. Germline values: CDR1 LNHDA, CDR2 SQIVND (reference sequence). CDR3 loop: CASSGASRYQPQHF. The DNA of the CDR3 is TGTGCCAGTAGCGGAGCAAGTAGATATCAGCCCCAGCATTTT.

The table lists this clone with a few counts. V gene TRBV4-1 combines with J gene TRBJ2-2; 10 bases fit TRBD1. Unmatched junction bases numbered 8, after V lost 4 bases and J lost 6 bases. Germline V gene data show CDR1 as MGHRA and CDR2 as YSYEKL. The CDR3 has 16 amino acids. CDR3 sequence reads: CASSLTRQGAAGELFF. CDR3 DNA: TGCGCCAGCAGCCTGACCCGACAGGGGGCTGCCGGGGAGCTGTTTTTT.

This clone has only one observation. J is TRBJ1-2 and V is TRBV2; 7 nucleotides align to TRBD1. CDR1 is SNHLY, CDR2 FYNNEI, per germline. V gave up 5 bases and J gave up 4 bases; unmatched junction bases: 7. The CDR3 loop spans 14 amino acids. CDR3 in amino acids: CASSPTGVAYGYTF. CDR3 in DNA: TGTGCCAGCAGTCCCACAGGGGTGGCCTATGGCTACACCTTC.

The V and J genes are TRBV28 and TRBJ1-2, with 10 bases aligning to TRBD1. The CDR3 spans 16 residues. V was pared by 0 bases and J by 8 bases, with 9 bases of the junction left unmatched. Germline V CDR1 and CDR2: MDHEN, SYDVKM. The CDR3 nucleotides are TGTGCCAGCAGTTTATGGGGGGGGACAGGGGTAGGCGGCTACACCTTC. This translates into CASSLWGGTGVGGYTF.

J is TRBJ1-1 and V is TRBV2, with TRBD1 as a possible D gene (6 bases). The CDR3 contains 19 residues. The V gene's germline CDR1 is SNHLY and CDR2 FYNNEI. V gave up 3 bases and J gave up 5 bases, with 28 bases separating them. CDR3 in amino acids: CASSDKYPWAGERRTEAFF. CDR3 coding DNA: TGTGCCAGCAGTGACAAATACCCCTGGGCAGGGGAGAGGAGGACTGAAGCTTTCTTT.

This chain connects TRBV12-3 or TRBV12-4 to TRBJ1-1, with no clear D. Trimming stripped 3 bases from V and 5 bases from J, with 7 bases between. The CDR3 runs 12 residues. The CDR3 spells CASSFGGTEAFF. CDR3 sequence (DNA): TGTGCCAGCAGTTTCGGCGGGACTGAAGCTTTCTTT.

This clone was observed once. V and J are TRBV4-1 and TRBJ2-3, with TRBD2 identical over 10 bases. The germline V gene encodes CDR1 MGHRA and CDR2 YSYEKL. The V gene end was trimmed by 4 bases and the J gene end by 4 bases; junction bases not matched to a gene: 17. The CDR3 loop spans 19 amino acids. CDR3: CASSLKPSGGAIIADTQYF. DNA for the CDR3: TGCGCCAGCAGCCTTAAACCGAGCGGGGGGGCCATTATAGCAGATACGCAGTATTTT.

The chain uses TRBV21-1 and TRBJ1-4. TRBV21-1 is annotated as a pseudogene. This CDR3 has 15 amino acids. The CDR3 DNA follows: TGTGCCAGCAGCAAAGTTCAGAGGGAGGATGAAAAACTGTTTTTT. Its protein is CASSKVQREDEKLFF.

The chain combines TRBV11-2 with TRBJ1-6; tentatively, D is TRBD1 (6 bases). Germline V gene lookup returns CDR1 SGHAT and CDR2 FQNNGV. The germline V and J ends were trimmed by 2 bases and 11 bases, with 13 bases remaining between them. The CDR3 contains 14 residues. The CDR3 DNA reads TGTGCCAGCAGCTTATCGGGGACAATTCCACCCCTCCACTTT. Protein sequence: CASSLSGTIPPLHF.

Here the CDR3 reads CASSPPPGLAQFF. The CDR3 DNA sequence: TGTGCCAGCTCACCCCCACCAGGACTAGCTCAGTTCTTC. This chain joins TRBV18 and TRBJ2-1; 8 bases fit TRBD2. The CDR3 runs 13 residues. Trimming removed 3 bases from V and 13 bases from J; junction bases left unmatched: 8. Germline CDR1 reads KGHSH; CDR2 reads LQKENI.

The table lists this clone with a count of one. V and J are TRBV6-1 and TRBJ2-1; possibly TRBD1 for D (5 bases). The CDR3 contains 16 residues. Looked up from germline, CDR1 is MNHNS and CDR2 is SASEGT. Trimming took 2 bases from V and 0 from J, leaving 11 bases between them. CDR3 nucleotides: TGTGCCAGCAGTGAATTCTGGCAGGGCTCCTACAATGAGCAGTTCTTC. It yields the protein CASSEFWQGSYNEQFF.

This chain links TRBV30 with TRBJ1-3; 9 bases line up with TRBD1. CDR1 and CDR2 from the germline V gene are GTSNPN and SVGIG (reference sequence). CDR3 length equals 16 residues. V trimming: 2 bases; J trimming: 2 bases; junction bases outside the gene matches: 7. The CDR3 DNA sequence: TGTGCCTGGAGTACCCCCGGGACAGGGACTGGAAACACCATATATTTT. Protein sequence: CAWSTPGTGTGNTIYF. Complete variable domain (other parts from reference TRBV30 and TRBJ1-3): SQTIHQWPATLVQPVGSPLSLECTVEGTSNPNLYWYRQAAGRGLQLLFYSVGIGQISSEVPQNLSASRPQDRQFILSSKKLLLSDSGFYLCAWSTPGTGTGNTIYFGEGSWLTVV.

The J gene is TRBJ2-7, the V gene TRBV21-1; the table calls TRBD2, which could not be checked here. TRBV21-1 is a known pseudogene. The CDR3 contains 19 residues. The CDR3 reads CASSDTPPGAGGSSYEQYF. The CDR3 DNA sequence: TGTGCCAGCAGCGACACCCCCCCGGGGGCGGGGGGGTCCTCCTACGAGCAGTACTTC.

CDR3 sequence: CASSLTTDTQYF. CDR3 DNA: TGCGCCAGCAGCTTGACTACAGATACGCAGTATTTT. This chain links TRBV5-1 with TRBJ2-3; the D is unclear. V lost 1 base, J lost 3 bases, and 3 bases lay in between. This CDR3 has 12 residues. CDR1 SGHRS and CDR2 YFSETQ come from the germline V gene.

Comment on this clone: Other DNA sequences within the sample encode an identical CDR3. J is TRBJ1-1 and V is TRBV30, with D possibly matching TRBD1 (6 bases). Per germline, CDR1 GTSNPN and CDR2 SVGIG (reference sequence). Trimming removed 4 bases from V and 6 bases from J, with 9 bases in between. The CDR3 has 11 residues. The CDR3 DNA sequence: TGTGCCTGGAACAGGGCAGCTGAAGCTTTCTTT. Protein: CAWNRAAEAFF.

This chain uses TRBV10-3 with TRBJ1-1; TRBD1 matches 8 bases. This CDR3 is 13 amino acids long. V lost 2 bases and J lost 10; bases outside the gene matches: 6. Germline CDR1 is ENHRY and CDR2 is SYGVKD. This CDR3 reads CAISELSGGGAFF. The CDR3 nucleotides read TGTGCCATCAGTGAGCTATCAGGGGGCGGAGCTTTCTTT.

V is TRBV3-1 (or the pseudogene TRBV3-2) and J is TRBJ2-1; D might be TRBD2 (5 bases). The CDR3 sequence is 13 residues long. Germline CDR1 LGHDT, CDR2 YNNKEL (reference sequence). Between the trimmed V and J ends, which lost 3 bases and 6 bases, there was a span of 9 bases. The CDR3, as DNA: TGTGCCAGCAGCCATAACCGGGGCAATGAGCAGTTCTTC. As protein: CASSHNRGNEQFF.

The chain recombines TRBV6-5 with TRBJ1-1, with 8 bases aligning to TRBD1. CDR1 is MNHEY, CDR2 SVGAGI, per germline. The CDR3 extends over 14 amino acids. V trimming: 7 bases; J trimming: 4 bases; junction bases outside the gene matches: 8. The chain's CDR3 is CASTPTGVSTEAFF. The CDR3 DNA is TGTGCCAGCACTCCGACAGGGGTATCCACTGAAGCTTTCTTT.

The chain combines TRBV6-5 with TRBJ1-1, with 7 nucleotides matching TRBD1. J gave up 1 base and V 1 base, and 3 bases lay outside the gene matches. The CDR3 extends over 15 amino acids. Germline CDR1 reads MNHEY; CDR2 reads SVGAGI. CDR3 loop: CASSYLNRGNTEAFF. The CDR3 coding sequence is TGTGCCAGCAGTTACTTAAACAGGGGGAACACTGAAGCTTTCTTT.

CDR3: CASSYPGTSYEQYF. The CDR3 bases are TGTGCCAGCAGCTACCCCGGGACAAGCTACGAGCAGTACTTC. The chain recombines TRBV7-2 with TRBJ2-7; D perhaps matches TRBD1 (6 bases). The CDR3 extends over 14 amino acids. Germline lookup yields CDR1 SGHTA and CDR2 FQGNSA. V lost 4 bases and J 3 bases, leaving 13 bases between the germline ends.

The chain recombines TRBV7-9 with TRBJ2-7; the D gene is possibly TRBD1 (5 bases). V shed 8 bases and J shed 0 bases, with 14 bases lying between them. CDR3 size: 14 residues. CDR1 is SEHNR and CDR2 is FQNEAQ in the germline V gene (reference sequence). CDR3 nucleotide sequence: TGTGCCAGCGCTGGGGCAGCGCACTCCTACGAGCAGTACTTC. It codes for CASAGAAHSYEQYF.

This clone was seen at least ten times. The CDR3 DNA is TGTGCCAGCAGCTTAGAACTAGCGGGGGGATACTTTACCTACAATGAGCAGTTCTTC. It codes for CASSLELAGGYFTYNEQFF. This rearrangement joins TRBV11-2 to TRBJ2-1, with 12 bases aligning to TRBD2. The germline CDR1 and CDR2 sequences are SGHAT and FQNNGV. The V segment lost 0 bases and the J segment 2 bases; nucleotides outside the gene matches: 8. The length of the CDR3 is 19 residues.

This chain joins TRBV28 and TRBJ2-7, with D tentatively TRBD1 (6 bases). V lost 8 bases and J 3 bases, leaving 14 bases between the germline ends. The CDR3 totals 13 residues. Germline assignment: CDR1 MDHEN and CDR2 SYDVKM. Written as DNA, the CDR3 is TGTGCCAGCTGGAAACAGGGAGACTACGAGCAGTACTTC. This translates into CASWKQGDYEQYF.

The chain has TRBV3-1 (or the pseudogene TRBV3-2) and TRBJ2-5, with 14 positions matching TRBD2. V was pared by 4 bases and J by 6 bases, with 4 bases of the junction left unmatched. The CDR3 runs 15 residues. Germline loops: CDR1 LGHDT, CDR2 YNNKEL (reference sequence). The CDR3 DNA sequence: TGTGCCAGCAGCCTCGGGACTAGCGGGAGAAAGACCCAGTACTTC. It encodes CASSLGTSGRKTQYF.